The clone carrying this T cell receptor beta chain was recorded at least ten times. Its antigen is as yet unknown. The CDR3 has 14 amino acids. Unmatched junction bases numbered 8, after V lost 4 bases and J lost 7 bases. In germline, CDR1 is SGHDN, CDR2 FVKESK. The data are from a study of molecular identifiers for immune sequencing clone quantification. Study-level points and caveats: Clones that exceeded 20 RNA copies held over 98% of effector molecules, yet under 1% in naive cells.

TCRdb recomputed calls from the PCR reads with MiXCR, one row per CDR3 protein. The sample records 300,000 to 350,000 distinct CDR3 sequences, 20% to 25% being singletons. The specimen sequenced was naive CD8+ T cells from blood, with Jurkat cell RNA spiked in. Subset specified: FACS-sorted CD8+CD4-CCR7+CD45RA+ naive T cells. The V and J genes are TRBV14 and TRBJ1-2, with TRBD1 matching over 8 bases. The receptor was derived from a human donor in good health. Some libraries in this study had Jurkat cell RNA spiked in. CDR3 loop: CASSPTLTGAGYTF. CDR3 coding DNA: TGTGCCAGCAGCCCAACTTTGACAGGGGCTGGCTACACCTTC.